This is a list of T cell receptor beta chains from one sample in a study of blood T cell repertoires in COVID-19. Sequencing was performed with immunoSEQ multiplex PCR; in TCRdb, only in-frame clones are kept and a portion is missing. The data contain around 35,000 clones, about nine tenths of them seen just once; the ten biggest clones take up around 5.7%. The sequenced sample consisted of peripheral blood. Receptors originate from a human donor in a cohort sampled during active COVID-19. CDR3s include the opening cysteine and the closing phenylalanine or tryptophan. The order of the fields is clone size, V gene, CDR3 length, J gene, D gene, CDR3 protein, CDR3 DNA. The D gene is left open where the match is weak. Where a row states a size, it is once, few, many or the class of an expanded clone; other rows omit it.

clone size: NA
V gene: TRBV12-5
CDR3 length: 17
J gene: TRBJ2-2
D gene: NA
CDR3 protein: CASGLYLSRENTGELFF
CDR3 DNA: TGTGCTAGTGGTTTGTACCTCTCAAGAGAGAACACCGGGGAGCTGTTTTTT

clone size: NA
V gene: TRBV19
CDR3 length: 14
J gene: TRBJ1-4
D gene: NA
CDR3 protein: CASSLGGANEKLFF
CDR3 DNA: TGTGCCAGTAGCCTCGGAGGGGCGAATGAAAAACTGTTTTTT

clone size: once
V gene: TRBV27
CDR3 length: 15
J gene: TRBJ2-7
D gene: TRBD1
CDR3 protein: CASSPLGQGTYEQYF
CDR3 DNA: TGTGCCAGCAGCCCCCTAGGACAGGGGACGTACGAGCAGTACTTC

clone size: NA
V gene: TRBV6-6
CDR3 length: 13
J gene: TRBJ1-1
D gene: NA
CDR3 protein: CASSYGGDTEAFF
CDR3 DNA: TGTGCCAGCAGTTATGGAGGGGATACTGAAGCTTTCTTT

clone size: NA
V gene: TRBV2
CDR3 length: 14
J gene: TRBJ1-5
D gene: NA
CDR3 protein: CASSVGQGGQPQHF
CDR3 DNA: TGTGCCAGCAGTGTAGGGCAGGGTGGTCAGCCCCAGCATTTT

clone size: NA
V gene: TRBV23-1
CDR3 length: 15
J gene: TRBJ2-7
D gene: TRBD1
CDR3 protein: CASRRDRGLSYEQYF
CDR3 DNA: TGCGCCAGCAGGCGAGACAGGGGGCTGTCCTACGAGCAGTACTTC

clone size: NA
V gene: TRBV27
CDR3 length: 11
J gene: TRBJ2-3
D gene: NA
CDR3 protein: CASSFSDTQYF
CDR3 DNA: TGTGCCAGCAGTTTCTCCGATACGCAGTATTTT

clone size: NA
V gene: TRBV3-1/TRBV3-2
CDR3 length: 14
J gene: TRBJ1-1
D gene: TRBD1
CDR3 protein: CASSPFQGASEAFF
CDR3 DNA: TGTGCCAGCAGCCCATTTCAGGGGGCGTCTGAAGCTTTCTTT

clone size: NA
V gene: TRBV19
CDR3 length: 15
J gene: TRBJ2-7
D gene: TRBD2
CDR3 protein: CASSVSGGLESEQYF
CDR3 DNA: TGTGCCAGTAGTGTCAGCGGGGGCCTAGAATCCGAGCAGTACTTC

clone size: NA
V gene: TRBV5-1
CDR3 length: 14
J gene: TRBJ2-7
D gene: TRBD2
CDR3 protein: CASSLPGGSYEQYF
CDR3 DNA: TGCGCCAGCAGCCTTCCGGGGGGCTCCTACGAGCAGTACTTC

clone size: NA
V gene: TRBV10-3
CDR3 length: 16
J gene: TRBJ2-1
D gene: TRBD2
CDR3 protein: CAISESSGRVYNEQFF
CDR3 DNA: TGTGCCATCAGTGAGTCTAGCGGGAGGGTCTACAATGAGCAGTTCTTC

clone size: NA
V gene: TRBV6-2/TRBV6-3
CDR3 length: 17
J gene: TRBJ2-7
D gene: NA
CDR3 protein: CASSYSLQHLSSYEQYF
CDR3 DNA: TGTGCCAGCAGTTACTCGTTACAGCATTTGAGCTCCTACGAGCAGTACTTC

clone size: NA
V gene: TRBV30
CDR3 length: 15
J gene: TRBJ2-7
D gene: TRBD1
CDR3 protein: CAWRKPGQGTYEQYF
CDR3 DNA: TGTGCCTGGAGAAAACCGGGACAGGGGACCTACGAGCAGTACTTC

clone size: NA
V gene: TRBV4-2
CDR3 length: 16
J gene: TRBJ1-2
D gene: NA
CDR3 protein: CASTNPGTSSNYGYTF
CDR3 DNA: TGTGCCAGCACTAACCCAGGCACCTCTTCTAACTATGGCTACACCTTC

clone size: NA
V gene: TRBV9
CDR3 length: 16
J gene: TRBJ2-1
D gene: NA
CDR3 protein: CASSVVGQGLYNEQFF
CDR3 DNA: TGTGCCAGCAGCGTAGTTGGCCAGGGGTTGTATAATGAGCAGTTCTTC

clone size: NA
V gene: TRBV30
CDR3 length: 15
J gene: TRBJ2-7
D gene: TRBD2
CDR3 protein: CAWSPGLAGLREQYF
CDR3 DNA: TGTGCCTGGAGTCCCGGACTAGCGGGGCTTCGCGAGCAGTACTTC

clone size: NA
V gene: TRBV28
CDR3 length: 11
J gene: TRBJ2-7
D gene: NA
CDR3 protein: CASRREREQYF
CDR3 DNA: TGTGCCAGCAGGAGGGAACGCGAGCAGTACTTC

clone size: NA
V gene: TRBV19
CDR3 length: 13
J gene: TRBJ2-7
D gene: TRBD1
CDR3 protein: CASSMGTVYEQYF
CDR3 DNA: TGTGCCAGTAGTATGGGGACAGTTTACGAGCAGTACTTC

clone size: NA
V gene: TRBV24-1
CDR3 length: 14
J gene: TRBJ2-7
D gene: TRBD1
CDR3 protein: CATSDRGTVYEQYF
CDR3 DNA: TGTGCCACCAGTGATCGAGGGACAGTCTACGAGCAGTACTTC

clone size: NA
V gene: TRBV2
CDR3 length: 17
J gene: TRBJ1-1
D gene: NA
CDR3 protein: CASSPRDTLRTQPEAFF
CDR3 DNA: TGTGCCAGCAGTCCTCGGGACACCTTACGAACACAGCCTGAAGCTTTCTTT

clone size: NA
V gene: TRBV27
CDR3 length: 13
J gene: TRBJ1-2
D gene: TRBD1
CDR3 protein: CASSSTGGLSYTF
CDR3 DNA: TGTGCCAGCAGTTCTACAGGGGGGCTCAGCTACACCTTC

clone size: NA
V gene: TRBV28
CDR3 length: 12
J gene: TRBJ2-5
D gene: NA
CDR3 protein: CATRQNLETQYF
CDR3 DNA: TGTGCTACTCGACAGAACTTAGAGACCCAGTACTTC

clone size: NA
V gene: TRBV3-1/TRBV3-2
CDR3 length: 12
J gene: TRBJ2-7
D gene: NA
CDR3 protein: CASSHEGRGRYF
CDR3 DNA: TGTGCCAGCAGCCACGAAGGAAGGGGGAGGTACTTC

clone size: NA
V gene: TRBV15
CDR3 length: 15
J gene: TRBJ2-5
D gene: TRBD1
CDR3 protein: CATTKGAGGQETQYF
CDR3 DNA: TGTGCCACCACCAAGGGGGCAGGGGGTCAAGAGACCCAGTACTTC

clone size: few
V gene: TRBV7-6
CDR3 length: 13
J gene: TRBJ2-7
D gene: NA
CDR3 protein: CASSSSEAYEQYF
CDR3 DNA: TGTGCCAGCAGCTCCTCAGAGGCCTACGAGCAGTACTTC

clone size: NA
V gene: TRBV11-2
CDR3 length: 14
J gene: TRBJ2-3
D gene: NA
CDR3 protein: CASSLRLERDTQYF
CDR3 DNA: TGTGCCAGCAGCTTAAGACTGGAGAGAGATACGCAGTATTTT

clone size: NA
V gene: TRBV21-1
CDR3 length: 12
J gene: TRBJ2-7
D gene: NA
CDR3 protein: CASSIQGSEQYF
CDR3 DNA: TGTGCCAGCAGCATACAGGGGTCCGAGCAGTACTTC

clone size: NA
V gene: TRBV24-1
CDR3 length: 15
J gene: TRBJ2-3
D gene: NA
CDR3 protein: CATSEPGQLRDTQYF
CDR3 DNA: TGTGCCACCAGTGAACCCGGACAGCTGCGAGATACGCAGTATTTT

clone size: NA
V gene: TRBV5-1
CDR3 length: 15
J gene: TRBJ1-2
D gene: TRBD1
CDR3 protein: CASRQQGAGNYGYTF
CDR3 DNA: TGCGCCAGCAGGCAACAGGGGGCAGGGAACTATGGCTACACCTTC

clone size: NA
V gene: TRBV4-1
CDR3 length: 15
J gene: TRBJ1-5
D gene: NA
CDR3 protein: CASSQGAQGRQPQHF
CDR3 DNA: TGCGCCAGCAGCCAAGGCGCCCAGGGAAGGCAGCCCCAGCATTTT

clone size: NA
V gene: TRBV7-6
CDR3 length: 16
J gene: TRBJ1-4
D gene: TRBD1
CDR3 protein: CASSLGTGQINEKLFF
CDR3 DNA: TGTGCCAGCAGCTTAGGGACGGGACAGATTAATGAAAAACTGTTTTTT

clone size: NA
V gene: TRBV3-1/TRBV3-2
CDR3 length: 16
J gene: TRBJ1-1
D gene: TRBD1
CDR3 protein: CASSQPTGGVGTEAFF
CDR3 DNA: TGTGCCAGCAGCCAACCCACAGGGGGGGTGGGCACTGAAGCTTTCTTT

clone size: NA
V gene: TRBV5-1
CDR3 length: 16
J gene: TRBJ2-5
D gene: TRBD2
CDR3 protein: CASNGGSGWIQETQYF
CDR3 DNA: TGCGCCAGCAACGGGGGTAGCGGGTGGATCCAAGAGACCCAGTACTTC

clone size: NA
V gene: TRBV11-2
CDR3 length: 14
J gene: TRBJ1-2
D gene: NA
CDR3 protein: CASSPQRTNYGYTF
CDR3 DNA: TGTGCCAGCAGCCCCCAGAGGACTAACTATGGCTACACCTTC

clone size: NA
V gene: TRBV11-3
CDR3 length: 17
J gene: TRBJ2-7
D gene: TRBD2
CDR3 protein: CASSSGLAGGKVDEQYF
CDR3 DNA: TGTGCCAGCAGCTCAGGACTAGCGGGAGGGAAAGTGGACGAGCAGTACTTC

clone size: NA
V gene: TRBV2
CDR3 length: 11
J gene: TRBJ2-5
D gene: NA
CDR3 protein: CASTGGETQYF
CDR3 DNA: TGTGCCAGCACCGGTGGAGAGACCCAGTACTTC

clone size: once
V gene: TRBV29-1
CDR3 length: 14
J gene: TRBJ1-3
D gene: TRBD1
CDR3 protein: CSVKETGRGNTIYF
CDR3 DNA: TGCAGCGTTAAAGAGACAGGGCGGGGAAACACCATATATTTT